This T cell receptor (beta chain) was retrieved from a study of blood T cell repertoires in COVID-19. Overall study context: The study drew acute and convalescent COVID-19 samples from the United States, Italy and Spain. Nucleic acid was either cDNA or gDNA, and it came from T cells, B-cell-depleted T cells, or PBMCs.

V shed 0 bases and J 0 bases; nucleotides not matched to a gene: 11. Germline V gene lookup returns CDR1 SGDLS and CDR2 YYNGEE. The CDR3 is made up of 19 amino acids. Authors' methods: It was from reference gene primer amplification that nucleated cell counts were estimated. Profiling relied on immunoSEQ multiplex PCR, and the TCRdb table lists in-frame clones only, not all of them. Clonal size and the V and J genes are those of that table, whereas D and trimming came from the DNA. The sample records some 490,000 clones, roughly 88% being singletons. This chain connects TRBV9 to TRBJ2-1; TRBD2 aligns across 8 bases. Input material: peripheral blood. This clonotype was sampled from a human donor in a cohort sampled during active COVID-19. The CDR3 spells CASSVGAGGSPSSYNEQFF. The CDR3, as DNA: TGTGCCAGCAGCGTAGGGGCGGGAGGTTCTCCTAGCTCCTACAATGAGCAGTTCTTC.